These 24 T cell receptor beta chains originate from one sample sequenced in a study of tumour-infiltrating T cells in Burkitt lymphoma. The table came from immunoSEQ multiplex PCR; TCRdb's copy has only in-frame clones and leaves some out. The sample consists of 6,400 or so clones, roughly 84% of them appearing once. Sequenced: tumor tissue. Receptors originate from a human donor with Burkitt lymphoma.

This rearrangement joins TRBV7-8 to TRBJ2-3; TRBD1 matches at 12 bases. The germline V gene encodes CDR1 SGHVS and CDR2 FQNEAQ. The CDR3 runs 16 residues. Trimming took 5 bases from V and 3 from J; bases not matched to a gene: 6. The CDR3 protein is CASSRDRGRGTDTQYF. DNA for the CDR3: TGTGCCAGCAGCAGGGACAGGGGGCGCGGGACAGATACGCAGTATTTT.

The chain is built from TRBV27 and TRBJ1-5; maybe TRBD1 (5 bases). Trimming stripped 5 bases from V and 9 bases from J, with 14 bases between. The CDR3 contains 13 residues. CDR1 MNHEY and CDR2 SMNVEV come from the germline V gene (reference sequence). The CDR3, as DNA: TGTGCCAGCAGTAACGACGTTACAGGGCCCCAGCATTTT. Translation: CASSNDVTGPQHF.

CDR3 residues: CASSLGVPGEKLFF. The CDR3 region has the DNA TGCGCCAGCAGCTTGGGTGTGCCCGGGGAAAAACTGTTTTTT. The chain uses TRBV5-1 and TRBJ1-4; D unresolved. CDR1 is SGHRS, CDR2 YFSETQ, per germline. V was cut by 0 bases and J by 8 bases, with 11 bases left in between. This CDR3 comprises 14 residues.

The gene calls are TRBV10-3 and TRBJ1-2; D is unresolved. Trimming removed 0 bases from V and 4 bases from J, with 6 bases in between. This CDR3 has 13 amino acids. Germline CDR1 ENHRY, CDR2 SYGVKD. CDR3 residues: CAISESSSYGYTF. The CDR3 DNA reads TGTGCCATCAGTGAGTCGTCAAGCTATGGCTACACCTTC.

This CDR3 is CASSKARTGGALDEQFF. The CDR3 DNA reads as TGTGCCAGCAGCAAAGCGCGGACAGGGGGCGCCTTGGACGAGCAGTTCTTC. The chain is built from TRBV21-1 and TRBJ2-1; the D call in the table, TRBD1, was not verified against the DNA. TRBV21-1 is a pseudogene locus. This CDR3 has 17 amino acids.

This chain joins TRBV4-2 and TRBJ2-7; the D is unclear. CDR1 and CDR2 from the germline V gene are LGHNA and YNFKEQ. The CDR3 has 15 residues. Trimming removed 1 base from V and 0 bases from J, with 10 bases in between. The CDR3 DNA follows: TGTGCCAGCAGCCAAGGGACCGTATCCTCCTACGAGCAGTACTTC. Translating gives CASSQGTVSSYEQYF.

The chain employs TRBV29-1 and TRBJ1-1; perhaps TRBD1 as D (6 bases). Germline V gene data show CDR1 as SQVTM and CDR2 as ANQGSEA. The CDR3 sequence is 13 residues long. Trimming removed 3 bases from V and 4 bases from J, with 12 bases in between. CDR3 DNA: TGCAGCGTTGACTCGGGGGGCGGCACTGAAGCTTTCTTT. Its protein product is CSVDSGGGTEAFF. Full variable domain (rest looked up from reference TRBV29-1 and TRBJ1-1): SAVISQKPSRDICQRGTSLTIQCQVDSQVTMMFWYRQQPGQSLTLIATANQGSEATYESGFVIDKFPISRPNLTFSTLTVSNMSPEDSSIYLCSVDSGGGTEAFFGQGTRLTVV.

The J gene is TRBJ1-2, the V gene TRBV19; TRBD1 agrees at 8 bases. The CDR3 has 18 amino acids. J lost 4 bases, V lost 2 bases, and 15 bases had no gene match. The V gene's germline CDR1 is LNHDA and CDR2 SQIVND (reference sequence). The CDR3 region has the DNA TGTGCCAGTAGTATATCCAATCTGGAGGGACAGGCCGTCTATGGCTACACCTTC. Its translation is CASSISNLEGQAVYGYTF.

This clone was picked up one time. The genes are TRBV5-1 and TRBJ2-6; 9 bases align to TRBD2. The CDR3 runs to 21 residues. Germline V gene sequence: CDR1 SGHRS, CDR2 YFSETQ. V was clipped by 2 bases and J by 0 bases; unmatched bases: 15. In DNA, the CDR3 is TGCGCCAGCAGCTTAGGGGTTAGTGCGGGAGGGTCCCTCTCTGGGGCCAACGTCCTGACTTTC. Translation: CASSLGVSAGGSLSGANVLTF.

The gene calls are TRBV15 and TRBJ2-1, with TRBD2 identical over 9 bases. Germline assignment: CDR1 LNHNV and CDR2 YYDKDF (reference sequence). The CDR3 totals 17 residues. Losses at the gene ends were 7 bases for V and 0 bases for J; bases not matched to a gene: 10. CDR3 coding DNA: TGTGCCACCAATGAGCGGGGGGTCTTAAGCTCCTACAATGAGCAGTTCTTC. Translated: CATNERGVLSSYNEQFF.

The chain carries TRBV11-2 and TRBJ2-1; 8 nucleotides agree with TRBD2. J was trimmed by 4 bases and V by 7 bases; bases with no gene match: 6. There are 14 residues in the CDR3. Germline V gene data show CDR1 as SGHAT and CDR2 as FQNNGV. The CDR3: CASNLAGPYNEQFF. For the CDR3, the DNA is TGTGCCAGCAATTTAGCGGGGCCTTACAATGAGCAGTTCTTC.

The chain is built from TRBV5-8 and TRBJ2-1, with 9 bases identical to TRBD1. After removal of 2 bases from V and 10 bases from J, the junction contained 1 base not matched to a gene. From germline, CDR1 is SGHTS and CDR2 YDEGEE. The CDR3 sequence is 12 residues long. The CDR3 nucleotides read TGTGCCAGCAGCTTCGGACAGGGGGAGCAGTTCTTC. It specifies CASSFGQGEQFF. The whole variable domain, filled in from reference TRBV5-8 and TRBJ2-1, reads EAGVTQSPTHLIKTRGQQATLRCSPISGHTSVYWYQQALGLGLQFLLWYDEGEERNRGNFPPRFSGRQFPNYSSELNVNALELEDSALYLCASSFGQGEQFFGPGTRLTVL.

By share of the sample, this clone is medium-sized. The rearrangement links TRBV7-2 to TRBJ2-2, with 10 bases identical to TRBD1. CDR3 length equals 16 residues. The germline gives CDR1 SGHTA, CDR2 FQGNSA. Trimming at V came to 5 bases and at J to 5 bases, leaving 8 bases not matched to a gene. This CDR3 is CASSVGGTGVTGELFF. CDR3 nucleotides: TGTGCCAGCAGCGTCGGCGGGACAGGGGTGACCGGGGAGCTGTTTTTT.

The chain employs TRBV27 and TRBJ1-1; D is uncertain. There are 13 residues in the CDR3. Germline CDR1 and CDR2: MNHEY and SMNVEV (reference sequence). V dropped 7 bases and J dropped 2 bases, with 11 bases sitting between them. DNA of the CDR3: TGTGCCAGCAAGGGCACCAAAAACACTGAAGCTTTCTTT. Protein product: CASKGTKNTEAFF.

The V and J genes are TRBV18 and TRBJ2-7; 11 bases fit TRBD2. Germline assignment: CDR1 KGHSH and CDR2 LQKENI. V lost 3 bases to trimming and J lost 4 bases; unmatched junction nucleotides: 2. The length of the CDR3 is 14 residues. The CDR3 loop is CASSPGTSGYEQYF. CDR3 nucleotides: TGTGCCAGCTCACCTGGGACTAGCGGTTACGAGCAGTACTTC. The full variable domain, rest sourced from reference TRBV18 and TRBJ2-7, is NAGVMQNPRHLVRRRGQEARLRCSPMKGHSHVYWYRQLPEEGLKFMVYLQKENIIDESGMPKERFSAEFPKEGPSILRIQQVVRGDSAAYFCASSPGTSGYEQYFGPGTRLTVT.

This sequence joins TRBV11-3 and TRBJ2-3, with D tentatively TRBD2 (5 bases). Germline-derived CDR1 and CDR2 are SGHNT and YENEEA. V was pared by 3 bases and J by 1 base, with 20 bases between. The CDR3 is 18 residues long. The CDR3 region is CASSFSLGLGKGTDTQYF. Written as DNA, the CDR3 is TGTGCCAGCAGCTTCTCCCTCGGACTCGGGAAGGGCACAGATACGCAGTATTTT.

The chain combines TRBV6-5 with TRBJ2-7; D uncertain. The CDR3 has 15 residues. Germline V gene lookup returns CDR1 MNHEY and CDR2 SVGAGI. V lost 2 bases to trimming and J lost 1 base, with 12 bases between them. The CDR3 bases are TGTGCCAGCAGTTACACACTCCTGGGGTCCTACGAGCAGTACTTC. This gives the protein CASSYTLLGSYEQYF.

V gene TRBV6-1 combines with J gene TRBJ2-3; 7 positions match TRBD2. Trimming cost V 7 bases and J 6 bases; bases outside gene matches: 10. The CDR3 is 14 amino acids. Germline assignment: CDR1 MNHNS and CDR2 SASEGT. The CDR3 spells CASKRGGSLDTQYF. In DNA, the CDR3 is TGTGCCAGCAAGCGGGGCGGGAGTTTGGATACGCAGTATTTT.

The chain employs TRBV27 and TRBJ2-5, with D perhaps matching TRBD2 (6 bases). In germline, CDR1 is MNHEY, CDR2 SMNVEV (reference sequence). Between the trimmed V and J ends, which lost 4 bases and 1 base, there was a span of 10 bases. This CDR3 has 14 residues. The CDR3 loop reads CASSSDYRQETQYF. The CDR3 nucleotides are TGTGCCAGCAGTTCGGACTATCGCCAAGAGACCCAGTACTTC.

The chain uses TRBV5-1 and TRBJ2-2, with D maybe TRBD2 (7 bases). The germline V gene encodes CDR1 SGHRS and CDR2 YFSETQ. Trimming took 4 bases from V and 5 from J, leaving 18 bases between them. The CDR3 is made up of 16 amino acids. In DNA, the CDR3 is TGCGCCAGCAGCGGAGGGGGGGCCTCGGTTACCGGGGAGCTGTTTTTT. Its translation is CASSGGGASVTGELFF.

V is TRBV7-8 and J is TRBJ2-5; D possibly corresponds to TRBD1 (5 bases). The CDR3 runs to 18 residues. V lost 2 bases and J 0 bases, leaving 19 bases between the germline ends. Germline V gene data show CDR1 as SGHVS and CDR2 as FQNEAQ. The DNA for the CDR3 is TGTGCCAGCAGCTTATTAGGGGAACTCCTGGGTTACCAAGAGACCCAGTACTTC. It yields the protein CASSLLGELLGYQETQYF. The full variable domain, its missing parts supplied by reference TRBV7-8 and TRBJ2-5, is GAGVSQSPRYKVAKRGQDVALRCDPISGHVSLFWYQQALGQGPEFLTYFQNEAQLDKSGLPSDRFFAERPEGSVSTLKIQRTQQEDSAVYLCASSLLGELLGYQETQYFGPGTRLLVL.

Comment on this clone: A far bigger clonotype differs at one base, so this is likely a read error. This specimen includes other DNA sequences encoding the same CDR3. The chain joins TRBV7-9 to TRBJ1-2; 8 nucleotides match TRBD1. The CDR3 covers 16 residues. V lost 8 bases to trimming and J lost 1 base; unmatched junction nucleotides: 12. From germline, CDR1 is SEHNR and CDR2 FQNEAQ (reference sequence). This CDR3 reads CASGETGGSFNYGYTF. In DNA form, the CDR3 reads TGTGCCAGCGGAGAAACAGGGGGGAGTTTTAACTATGGCTACACCTTC.

The chain combines TRBV19 with TRBJ2-1, with D perhaps given as TRBD1 or TRBD2 (6 bases each). The CDR3 is 16 amino acids. CDR1 LNHDA and CDR2 SQIVND come from the germline V gene (reference sequence). The ends were cut back, 5 bases at V and 0 bases at J, with 14 bases in the middle. The CDR3 DNA reads TGTGCCAGTAGTGTCGAGGGGGGATTCTCCTACAATGAGCAGTTCTTC. Translating gives CASSVEGGFSYNEQFF.

V gene TRBV5-4 combines with J gene TRBJ2-3; D is ambiguous. The V and J ends lost 3 bases and 0 bases respectively, with 17 bases between them. The CDR3 extends over 17 amino acids. Per the germline V gene, CDR1 is SGHNT and CDR2 is YYREEE (reference sequence). The CDR3, as DNA: TGTGCCAGCAGCTCGGATGTGGCCGCCACTAGCACAGATACGCAGTATTTT. It translates to CASSSDVAATSTDTQYF.